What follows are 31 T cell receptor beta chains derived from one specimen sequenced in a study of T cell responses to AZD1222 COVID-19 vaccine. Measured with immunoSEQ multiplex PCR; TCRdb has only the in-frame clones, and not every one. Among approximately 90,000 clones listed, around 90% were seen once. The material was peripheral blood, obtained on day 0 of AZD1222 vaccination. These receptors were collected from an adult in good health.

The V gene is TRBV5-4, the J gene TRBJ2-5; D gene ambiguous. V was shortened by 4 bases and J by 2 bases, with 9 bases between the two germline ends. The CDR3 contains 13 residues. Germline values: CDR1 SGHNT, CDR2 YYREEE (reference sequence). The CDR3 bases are TGTGCCAGCAGCCCGAGTATACAAGAGACCCAGTACTTC. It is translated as CASSPSIQETQYF.

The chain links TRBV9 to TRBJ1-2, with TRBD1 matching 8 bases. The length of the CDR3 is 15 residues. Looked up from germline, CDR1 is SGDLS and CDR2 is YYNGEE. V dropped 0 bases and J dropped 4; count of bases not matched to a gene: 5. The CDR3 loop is CASSVGTGTLYGYTF. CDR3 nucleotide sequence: TGTGCCAGCAGCGTAGGGACAGGGACTCTCTATGGCTACACCTTC.

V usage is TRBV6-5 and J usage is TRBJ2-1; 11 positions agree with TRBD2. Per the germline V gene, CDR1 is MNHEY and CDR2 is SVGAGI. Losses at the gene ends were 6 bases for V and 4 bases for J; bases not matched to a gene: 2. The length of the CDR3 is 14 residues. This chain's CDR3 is CASSVAGGYNEQFF. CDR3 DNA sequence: TGTGCCAGCAGCGTAGCGGGGGGGTACAATGAGCAGTTCTTC.

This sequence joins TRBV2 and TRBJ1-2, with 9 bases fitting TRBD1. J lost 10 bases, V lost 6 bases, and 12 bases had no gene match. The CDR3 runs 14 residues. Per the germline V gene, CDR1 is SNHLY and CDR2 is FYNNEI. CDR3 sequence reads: CASSRDRDLLDYTF. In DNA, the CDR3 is TGTGCCAGCAGCAGGGACAGGGACTTATTGGACTACACCTTC.

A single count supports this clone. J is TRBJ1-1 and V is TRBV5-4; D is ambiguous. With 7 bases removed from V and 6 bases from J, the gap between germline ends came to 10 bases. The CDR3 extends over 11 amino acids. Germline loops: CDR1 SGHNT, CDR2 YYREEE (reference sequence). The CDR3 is CASFGSAEAFF. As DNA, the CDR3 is TGTGCCAGCTTTGGGTCGGCTGAAGCTTTCTTT.

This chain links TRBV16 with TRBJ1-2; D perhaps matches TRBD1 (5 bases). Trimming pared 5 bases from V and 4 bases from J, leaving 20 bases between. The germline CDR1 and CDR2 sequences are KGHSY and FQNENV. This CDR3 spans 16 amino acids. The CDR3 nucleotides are TGTGCCAGCAGCGAGGGACGGACGGCCTTAGGCTATGGCTACACCTTC. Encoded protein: CASSEGRTALGYGYTF.

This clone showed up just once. The CDR3 nucleotides are TGTGCCAGCAGAAGACAGGGGGCGTACGAGCAGTACTTC. It codes for CASRRQGAYEQYF. The J gene is TRBJ2-7, the V gene TRBV7-9; 10 bases fit TRBD1. Trimming at V came to 6 bases and at J to 4 bases, leaving 3 bases not matched to a gene. The CDR3 spans 13 residues. CDR1 is SEHNR, CDR2 FQNEAQ, per germline (reference sequence).

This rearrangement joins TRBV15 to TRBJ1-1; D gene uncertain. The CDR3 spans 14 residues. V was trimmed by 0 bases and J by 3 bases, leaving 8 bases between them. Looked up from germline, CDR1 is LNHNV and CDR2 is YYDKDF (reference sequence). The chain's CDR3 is CATSRDYRDTEAFF. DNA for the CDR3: TGTGCCACCAGCAGAGATTACCGGGACACTGAAGCTTTCTTT. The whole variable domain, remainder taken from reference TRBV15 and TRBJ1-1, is DAMVIQNPRYQVTQFGKPVTLSCSQTLNHNVMYWYQQKSSQAPKLLFHYYDKDFNNEADTPDNFQSRRPNTSFCFLDIRSPGLGDTAMYLCATSRDYRDTEAFFGQGTRLTVV.

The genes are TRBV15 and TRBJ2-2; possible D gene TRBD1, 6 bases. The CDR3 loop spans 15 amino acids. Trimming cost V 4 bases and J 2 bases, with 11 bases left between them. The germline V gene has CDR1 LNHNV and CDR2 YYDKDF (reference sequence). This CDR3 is CATSIRTANTGELFF. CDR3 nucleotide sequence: TGTGCCACCAGCATCCGGACAGCTAACACCGGGGAGCTGTTTTTT.

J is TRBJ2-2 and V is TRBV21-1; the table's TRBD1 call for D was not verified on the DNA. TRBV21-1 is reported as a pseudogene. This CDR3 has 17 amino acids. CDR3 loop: CASSNDLVQGWTGELFF. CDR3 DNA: TGTGCCAGCAGCAATGATCTCGTTCAGGGCTGGACCGGGGAGCTGTTTTTT.

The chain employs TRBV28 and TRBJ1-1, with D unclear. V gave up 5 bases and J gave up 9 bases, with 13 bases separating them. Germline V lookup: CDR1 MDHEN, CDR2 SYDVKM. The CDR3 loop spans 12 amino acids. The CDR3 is CASSGPDWQAFF. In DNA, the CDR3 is TGTGCCAGCAGTGGTCCGGACTGGCAAGCTTTCTTT.

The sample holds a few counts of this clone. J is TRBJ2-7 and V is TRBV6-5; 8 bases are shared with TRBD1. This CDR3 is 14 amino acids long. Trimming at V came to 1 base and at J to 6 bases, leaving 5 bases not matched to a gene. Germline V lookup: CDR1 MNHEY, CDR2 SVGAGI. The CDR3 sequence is CASSYYRGIGEQYF. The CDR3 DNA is TGTGCCAGCAGTTACTACAGGGGGATCGGCGAGCAGTACTTC.

The CDR3 here is CASSFTSGGAWDTQYF. The CDR3, as DNA: TGTGCCAGCAGCTTTACTAGCGGGGGGGCCTGGGATACGCAGTATTTT. This chain links TRBV7-2 with TRBJ2-3; 13 nucleotides match TRBD2. CDR1 is SGHTA, CDR2 FQGNSA, per germline. The CDR3 has 16 amino acids. The J segment lost 6 bases and the V segment lost 3 bases, leaving 6 bases of the junction unmatched.

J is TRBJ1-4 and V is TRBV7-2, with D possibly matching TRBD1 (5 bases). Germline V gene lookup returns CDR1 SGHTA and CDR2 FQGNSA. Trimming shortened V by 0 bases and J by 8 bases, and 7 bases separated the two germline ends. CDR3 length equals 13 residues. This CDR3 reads CASSLAGGEKLFF. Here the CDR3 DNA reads TGTGCCAGCAGCTTAGCGGGGGGGGAAAAACTGTTTTTT. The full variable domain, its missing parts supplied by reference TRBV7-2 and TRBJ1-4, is GAGVSQSPSNKVTEKGKDVELRCDPISGHTALYWYRQSLGQGLEFLIYFQGNSAPDKSGLPSDRFSAERTGGSVSTLTIQRTQQEDSAVYLCASSLAGGEKLFFGSGTQLSVL.

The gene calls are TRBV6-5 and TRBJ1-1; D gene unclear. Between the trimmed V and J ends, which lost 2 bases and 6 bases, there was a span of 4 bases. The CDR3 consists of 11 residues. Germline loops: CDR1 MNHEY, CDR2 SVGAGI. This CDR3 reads CASSYGPEAFF. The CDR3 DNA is TGTGCCAGCAGTTACGGCCCTGAAGCTTTCTTT.

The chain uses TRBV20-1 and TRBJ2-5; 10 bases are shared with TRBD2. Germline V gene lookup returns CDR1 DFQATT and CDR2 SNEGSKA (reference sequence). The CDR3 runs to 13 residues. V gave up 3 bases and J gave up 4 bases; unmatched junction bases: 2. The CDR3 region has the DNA TGCAGTGCTAGTCGGACTAGCGGAGAGACCCAGTACTTC. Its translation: CSASRTSGETQYF.

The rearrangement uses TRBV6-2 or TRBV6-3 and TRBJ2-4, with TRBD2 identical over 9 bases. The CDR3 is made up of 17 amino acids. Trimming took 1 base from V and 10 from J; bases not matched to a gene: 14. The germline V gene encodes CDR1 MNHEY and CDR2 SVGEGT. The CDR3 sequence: CASSYFWASGAPTIQYF. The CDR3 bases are TGTGCCAGCAGTTACTTTTGGGCTAGCGGGGCGCCGACGATTCAGTACTTC.

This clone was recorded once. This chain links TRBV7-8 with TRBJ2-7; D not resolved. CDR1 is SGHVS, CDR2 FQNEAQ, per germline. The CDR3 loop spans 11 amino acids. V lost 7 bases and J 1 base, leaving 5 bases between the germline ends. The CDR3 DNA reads TGTGCCAGCACGAGTTCCTACGAGCAGTACTTC. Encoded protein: CASTSSYEQYF. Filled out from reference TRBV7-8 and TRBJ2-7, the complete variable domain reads GAGVSQSPRYKVAKRGQDVALRCDPISGHVSLFWYQQALGQGPEFLTYFQNEAQLDKSGLPSDRFFAERPEGSVSTLKIQRTQQEDSAVYLCASTSSYEQYFGPGTRLTVT.

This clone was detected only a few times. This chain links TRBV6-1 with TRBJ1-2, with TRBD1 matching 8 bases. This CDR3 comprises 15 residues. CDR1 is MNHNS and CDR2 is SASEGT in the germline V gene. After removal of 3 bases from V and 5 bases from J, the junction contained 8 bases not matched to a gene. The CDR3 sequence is CASSEGEDRVYGYTF. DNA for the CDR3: TGTGCCAGCAGTGAGGGGGAGGACAGGGTGTATGGCTACACCTTC.

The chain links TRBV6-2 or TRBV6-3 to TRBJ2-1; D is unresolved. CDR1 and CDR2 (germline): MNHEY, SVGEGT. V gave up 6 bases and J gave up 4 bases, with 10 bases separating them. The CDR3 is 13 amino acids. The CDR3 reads CASSRREYNEQFF. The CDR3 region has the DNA TGTGCCAGCAGCCGCCGCGAGTACAATGAGCAGTTCTTC.

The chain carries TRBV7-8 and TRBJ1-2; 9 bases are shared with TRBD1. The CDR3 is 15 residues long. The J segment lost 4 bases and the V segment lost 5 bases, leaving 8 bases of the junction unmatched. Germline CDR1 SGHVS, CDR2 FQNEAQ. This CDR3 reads CASSVTGGAVYGYTF. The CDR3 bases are TGTGCCAGCAGCGTTACAGGGGGCGCGGTCTATGGCTACACCTTC.

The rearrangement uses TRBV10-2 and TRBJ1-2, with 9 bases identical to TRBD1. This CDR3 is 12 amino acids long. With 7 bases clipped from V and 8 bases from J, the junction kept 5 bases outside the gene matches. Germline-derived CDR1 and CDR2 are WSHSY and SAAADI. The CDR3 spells CASTGQGGGYTF. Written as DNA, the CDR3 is TGCGCCAGCACGGGACAGGGTGGCGGCTACACCTTC.

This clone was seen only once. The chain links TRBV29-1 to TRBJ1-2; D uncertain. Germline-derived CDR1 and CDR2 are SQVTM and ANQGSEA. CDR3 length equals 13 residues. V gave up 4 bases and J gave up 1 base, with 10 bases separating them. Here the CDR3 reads CSVAEAVNYGYTF. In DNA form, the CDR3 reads TGCAGCGTTGCAGAGGCGGTTAACTATGGCTACACCTTC.

The CDR3 nucleotides read TGTGCCAGCAGCTTGGTGGCTTATAGCAATCAGCCCCAGCATTTT. Its protein is CASSLVAYSNQPQHF. This rearrangement joins TRBV6-2 or TRBV6-3 to TRBJ1-5; D gene uncertain. The CDR3 covers 15 residues. Trimming left V 6 bases short and J 0 bases short, with 12 bases between. Germline CDR1 MNHEY, CDR2 SVGEGT.

CDR3 region: CASSDRGETQYF. For the CDR3, the DNA is TGTGCCAGCAGCGACAGGGGCGAGACCCAGTACTTC. The chain is built from TRBV6-5 and TRBJ2-5, with 8 positions matching TRBD1. After removal of 6 bases from V and 5 bases from J, the junction contained 2 bases not matched to a gene. The CDR3 has 12 amino acids. CDR1 MNHEY and CDR2 SVGAGI come from the germline V gene.

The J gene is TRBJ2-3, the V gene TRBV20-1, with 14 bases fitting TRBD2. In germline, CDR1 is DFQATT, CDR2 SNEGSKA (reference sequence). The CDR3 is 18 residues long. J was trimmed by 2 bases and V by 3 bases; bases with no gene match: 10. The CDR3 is CSASGTSGGALNTDTQYF. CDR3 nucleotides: TGCAGTGCTAGTGGGACTAGCGGGGGCGCTCTTAACACAGATACGCAGTATTTT.

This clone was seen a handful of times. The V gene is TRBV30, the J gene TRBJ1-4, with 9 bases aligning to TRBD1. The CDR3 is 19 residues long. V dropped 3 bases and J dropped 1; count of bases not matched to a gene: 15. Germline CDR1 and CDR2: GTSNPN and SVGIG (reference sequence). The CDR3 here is CAWSAFGQGLGVTNEKLFF. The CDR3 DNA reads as TGTGCCTGGAGCGCCTTCGGACAGGGGTTAGGGGTAACTAATGAAAAACTGTTTTTT.

The DNA for the CDR3 is TGTGCCTCCAGGGGACTGTTTATGAACACTGAAGCTTTCTTT. The encoded protein is CASRGLFMNTEAFF. The chain has TRBV19 and TRBJ1-1; maybe TRBD1 (6 bases). Germline values: CDR1 LNHDA, CDR2 SQIVND (reference sequence). The CDR3 consists of 14 residues. V lost 11 bases and J 0 bases, leaving 16 bases between the germline ends.

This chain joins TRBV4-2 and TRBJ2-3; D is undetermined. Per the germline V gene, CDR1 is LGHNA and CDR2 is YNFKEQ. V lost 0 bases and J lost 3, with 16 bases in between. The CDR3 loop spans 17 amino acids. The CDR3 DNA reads TGTGCCAGCAGCCAAGAAGGCCCTAGTCGGTCGACAGATACGCAGTATTTT. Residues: CASSQEGPSRSTDTQYF.

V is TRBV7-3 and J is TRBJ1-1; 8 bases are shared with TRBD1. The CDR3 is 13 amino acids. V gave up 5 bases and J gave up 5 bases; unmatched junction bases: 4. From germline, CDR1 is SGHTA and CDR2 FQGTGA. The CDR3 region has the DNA TGTGCCAGCAGCCTACAGGGGGATACTGAAGCTTTCTTT. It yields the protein CASSLQGDTEAFF.

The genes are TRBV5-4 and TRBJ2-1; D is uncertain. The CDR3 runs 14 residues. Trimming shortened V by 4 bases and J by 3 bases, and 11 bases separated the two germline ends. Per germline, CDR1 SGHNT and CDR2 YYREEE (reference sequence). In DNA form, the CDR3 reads TGTGCCAGCAGCCCGGGCGGCAGCTACAATGAGCAGTTCTTC. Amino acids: CASSPGGSYNEQFF. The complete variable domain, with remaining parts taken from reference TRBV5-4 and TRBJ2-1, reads ETGVTQSPTHLIKTRGQQVTLRCSSQSGHNTVSWYQQALGQGPQFIFQYYREEENGRGNFPPRFSGLQFPNYSSELNVNALELDDSALYLCASSPGGSYNEQFFGPGTRLTVL.